The present T cell receptor (beta chain) was sequenced within a study of cytomegalovirus exposure and HLA in healthy donors. Study overall: Early on, a data release was issued that held approximately 92 million unique TCRs from HLA-typed donors.

Study-wide results and limits: Productive rates of about 87% or about 30% were seen for most TCR beta V segments in an earlier analysis. Within a later analysis, the majority of CMV-associated TCR beta chains appeared HLA-restricted.

This clone was observed once. What it binds is not known. This PCR relied on a set of 60 Vbeta primers and 13 Jbeta primers. Profiling relied on immunoSEQ multiplex PCR, and the TCRdb table lists in-frame clones only, not all of them. The data show under 200,000 clones, 73% seen once. While unrecorded immune exposures were likely, the donors were nominally healthy when sampled. The CDR3 is 14 residues long. Germline CDR1 SGHVS, CDR2 FQNEAQ. V was pared by 5 bases and J by 6 bases, with 11 bases between. This TCR derives from a woman younger than 45 in good health and CMV-seronegative. V is TRBV7-8 and J is TRBJ1-6; D is uncertain. Specimen: PBMCs. The CDR3 sequence is CASSPGSLNSPLHF. Written as DNA, the CDR3 is TGTGCCAGCAGCCCGGGGTCACTTAATTCACCCCTCCACTTT. The full variable domain, in which reference TRBV7-8 and TRBJ1-6 provide the parts outside the CDR3, is GAGVSQSPRYKVAKRGQDVALRCDPISGHVSLFWYQQALGQGPEFLTYFQNEAQLDKSGLPSDRFFAERPEGSVSTLKIQRTQQEDSAVYLCASSPGSLNSPLHFGNGTRLTVT.